Reported below is one T cell receptor beta chain. Its antigen is currently unknown. This sample was taken from a study of T cells after yellow fever vaccination. Study context: The fractions with low cell numbers were processed using SMART-Seq v4 Ultra Low Input.

CDR1 is SQVTM, CDR2 ANQGSEA, per germline. J gave up 0 bases and V 4 bases, and 7 bases lay outside the gene matches. The CDR3 length is 17 residues. TCRdb recomputed calls from the 5' RACE reads with MiXCR, one row per CDR3 protein. The sample contains almost 600,000 distinct CDR3 sequences, around an eighth of which appear only once. Study observations and caveats: Most clones from primary vaccination resurfaced after the booster (around 97% CD4, around 90% CD8). By day 5 rather than day 15, the secondary response had peaked, though it was weaker.

The chain has TRBV29-1 and TRBJ2-6; 9 bases map to TRBD1. The source was PBMCs, collected on the day of the yellow fever booster vaccination. The clonotype originates from a man younger than 40 who received the YFV17D yellow fever vaccine. The CDR3 spells CSVGKGQGTSGANVLTF. In DNA form, the CDR3 reads TGCAGCGTTGGAAAGGGACAGGGTACCTCTGGGGCCAACGTCCTGACTTTC.